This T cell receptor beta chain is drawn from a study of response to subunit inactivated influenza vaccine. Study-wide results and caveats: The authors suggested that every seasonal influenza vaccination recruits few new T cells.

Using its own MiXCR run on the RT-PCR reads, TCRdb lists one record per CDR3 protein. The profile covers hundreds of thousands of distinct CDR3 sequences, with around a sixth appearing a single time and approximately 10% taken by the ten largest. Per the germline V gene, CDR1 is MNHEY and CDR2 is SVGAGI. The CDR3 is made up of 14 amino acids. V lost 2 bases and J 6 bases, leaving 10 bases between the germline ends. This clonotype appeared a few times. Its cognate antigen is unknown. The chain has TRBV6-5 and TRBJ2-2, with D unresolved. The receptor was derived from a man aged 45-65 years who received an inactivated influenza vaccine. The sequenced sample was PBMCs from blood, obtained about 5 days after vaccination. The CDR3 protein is CASSYLYGSGELFF. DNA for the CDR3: TGTGCCAGCAGTTACCTTTATGGGTCCGGGGAGCTGTTTTTT.